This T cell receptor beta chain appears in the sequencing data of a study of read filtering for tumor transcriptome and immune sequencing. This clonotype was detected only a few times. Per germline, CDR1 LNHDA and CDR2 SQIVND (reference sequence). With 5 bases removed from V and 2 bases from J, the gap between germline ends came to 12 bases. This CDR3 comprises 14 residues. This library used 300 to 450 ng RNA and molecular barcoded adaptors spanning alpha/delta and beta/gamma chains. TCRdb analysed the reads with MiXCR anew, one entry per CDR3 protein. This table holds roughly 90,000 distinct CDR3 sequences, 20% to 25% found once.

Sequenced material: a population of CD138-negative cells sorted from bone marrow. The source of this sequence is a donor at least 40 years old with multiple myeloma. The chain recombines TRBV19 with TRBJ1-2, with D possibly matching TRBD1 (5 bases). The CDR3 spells CASSARTTNYGYTF. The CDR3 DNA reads TGTGCCAGTAGTGCCCGGACAACCAACTATGGCTACACCTTC.